This T cell receptor beta chain emerged from a study of T cell repertoires in cytomegalovirus infection. On the study more broadly: TCR beta signatures that were public indicated CMV infection and matching HLA type.

CDR3 length: 15 residues. CDR1 is SEHNR and CDR2 is FQNEAQ in the germline V gene (reference sequence). Between the trimmed V and J ends, which lost 5 bases and 3 bases, there was a span of 14 bases. Study observations and caveats: Summed frequency of public TCR beta families distinguished CMV carriers with the relevant HLA. CMV-specific HLA-C-restricted TCR beta clonotypes dominated the ex vivo response.

Using its own MiXCR run on the reads, TCRdb lists one record per CDR3 protein. The data show about 80,000 distinct CDR3 sequences, roughly 3.7% seen once. This clonotype was observed at least ten times. Its antigen is as yet unknown. The rearrangement links TRBV7-9 to TRBJ1-5; D not resolved. This clonotype was sampled from a human donor in good health (CMV status not recorded). Some clones in this sample may be carry-over from other donors' samples. Material: PBMCs. This chain's CDR3 is CASSLSDGLNQPQHF. Here the CDR3 DNA reads TGTGCCAGCAGCCTTTCTGATGGCCTCAATCAGCCCCAGCATTTT. Variable domain in full (rest from reference TRBV7-9 and TRBJ1-5): DTGVSQNPRHKITKRGQNVTFRCDPISEHNRLYWYRQTLGQGPEFLTYFQNEAQLEKSRLLSDRFSAERPKGSFSTLEIQRTEQGDSAMYLCASSLSDGLNQPQHFGDGTRLSIL.